One sample yielded the 5 T cell receptor beta chains listed below, sequenced in a study of shared clonotypes between healthy human individuals. Naive CD8 cells comprised CD45RO-negative, CCR7-positively selected cells, excluding terminally differentiated effector memory CD45RA+ cells. TCRdb keeps only in-frame clones here, not all; method: immunoSEQ multiplex PCR. The table includes about 2.1 million clones, about 93% detected once. The specimen sequenced was naive CD8+ T cells from PBMCs. The receptors originated from a man younger than 30 in good health. Some clones in this sample may be carry-over from other donors' samples.

This chain links TRBV19 with TRBJ2-7; 11 bases agree with TRBD2. V dropped 5 bases and J dropped 6; count of bases not matched to a gene: 6. This CDR3 contains 14 residues. CDR1 LNHDA and CDR2 SQIVND come from the germline V gene (reference sequence). This CDR3 is CASSQLAGATEQYF. DNA of the CDR3: TGTGCCAGTAGTCAACTAGCGGGAGCCACCGAGCAGTACTTC.

The genes are TRBV1 and TRBJ2-2. TRBV1 is designated a pseudogene. CDR3 length: 15 amino acids. The CDR3 DNA is TGCACCAGCAGCCAAGATAAAAGGAACACCGGGGAGCTGTTTTTT. Encoded protein: CTSSQDKRNTGELFF.

The chain has TRBV6-5 and TRBJ2-1, with D perhaps TRBD2 (5 bases). The CDR3 extends over 13 amino acids. Trimming pared 5 bases from V and 4 bases from J, leaving 9 bases between. The germline gives CDR1 MNHEY, CDR2 SVGAGI. CDR3 region: CASSGGLYNEQFF. CDR3 nucleotide sequence: TGTGCCAGCAGTGGTGGACTGTACAATGAGCAGTTCTTC.

V and J are TRBV6-6 and TRBJ1-5; D is ambiguous. CDR1 and CDR2 (germline): MNHNY, SVGAGI (reference sequence). There are 14 residues in the CDR3. Trimming removed 2 bases at V and 3 bases at J, with 8 bases between. DNA of the CDR3: TGTGCCAGCAGTTACACCAGGAACAATCAGCCCCAGCATTTT. Translating gives CASSYTRNNQPQHF.

The CDR3 is CASSLLGAEGYTF. CDR3 coding DNA: TGTGCCAGCAGTTTATTGGGAGCAGAAGGCTACACCTTC. This rearrangement joins TRBV28 to TRBJ1-2; D call uncertain. V was cut by 1 base and J by 8 bases, with 11 bases left in between. The CDR3 runs to 13 residues. The germline gives CDR1 MDHEN, CDR2 SYDVKM.